The rows below give T cell receptor beta chains drawn from one sample of a study of T cell responses to AZD1222 COVID-19 vaccine. Sequenced by immunoSEQ multiplex PCR; TCRdb stores in-frame clones only, minus some. The data contain roughly 91,000 clones, about 85% of them seen just once; the ten biggest clones take up under 3.5%. The source material was peripheral blood, sampled on day 0 of AZD1222 vaccination. The source of these receptors is an adult in good health. Both conserved end residues are part of each CDR3. The order of the fields is CDR3 protein, CDR3 DNA, J gene, clone size, D gene, V gene. A D gene is named only where the DNA matches it firmly. Clone sizes are given selectively: once, few, many, or a class where the clone is expanded.

CDR3 protein: CASSQGPRDGTFNSPLHF; CDR3 DNA: TGTGCCAGCAGCCAAGGTCCTCGGGACGGGACTTTTAATTCACCCCTCCACTTT; J gene: TRBJ1-6; clone size: -; D gene: -; V gene: TRBV3-1/TRBV3-2
CDR3 protein: CAITEGSGYTF; CDR3 DNA: TGTGCCATCACAGAGGGGAGTGGCTACACCTTC; J gene: TRBJ1-2; clone size: -; D gene: -; V gene: TRBV10-3
CDR3 protein: CASSLSMGLGYF; CDR3 DNA: TGTGCCAGCAGCTTATCTATGGGGTTGGGGTATTTT; J gene: TRBJ2-3; clone size: -; D gene: -; V gene: TRBV7-9
CDR3 protein: CASSLYRGRGSPLHF; CDR3 DNA: TGTGCCAGCAGCTTATACAGGGGACGCGGCTCACCCCTCCACTTT; J gene: TRBJ1-6; clone size: -; D gene: TRBD1; V gene: TRBV7-2
CDR3 protein: CASTTGYTEAFF; CDR3 DNA: TGTGCCAGCACCACAGGGTACACTGAAGCTTTCTTT; J gene: TRBJ1-1; clone size: medium-sized; D gene: -; V gene: TRBV6-5
CDR3 protein: CASSFGTGKGNTIYF; CDR3 DNA: TGTGCCAGCAGCTTCGGGACAGGGAAAGGAAACACCATATATTTT; J gene: TRBJ1-3; clone size: -; D gene: TRBD1; V gene: TRBV7-2
CDR3 protein: CATRDSSSYNEQFF; CDR3 DNA: TGTGCCACTCGGGACTCGAGCTCCTACAATGAGCAGTTCTTC; J gene: TRBJ2-1; clone size: -; D gene: -; V gene: TRBV10-3
CDR3 protein: CASSPGPENTEAFF; CDR3 DNA: TGTGCCAGCAGCCCGGGGCCAGAGAACACTGAAGCTTTCTTT; J gene: TRBJ1-1; clone size: few; D gene: -; V gene: TRBV7-3
CDR3 protein: CASSNGQGSEAFF; CDR3 DNA: TGTGCCAGCAGCAACGGACAGGGGAGCGAAGCTTTCTTT; J gene: TRBJ1-1; clone size: -; D gene: -; V gene: TRBV21-1
CDR3 protein: CASSESGGLARGEQFF; CDR3 DNA: TGTGCCAGCAGTGAATCCGGCGGACTGGCCCGGGGTGAGCAGTTCTTC; J gene: TRBJ2-1; clone size: -; D gene: -; V gene: TRBV25-1
CDR3 protein: CASSIASGGDYEQYF; CDR3 DNA: TGTGCCAGTAGTATAGCCAGCGGGGGTGATTACGAGCAGTACTTC; J gene: TRBJ2-7; clone size: few; D gene: TRBD2; V gene: TRBV19
CDR3 protein: CARGGRAYTGELFF; CDR3 DNA: TGTGCAAGGGGCGGGAGGGCCTACACCGGGGAGCTGTTTTTT; J gene: TRBJ2-2; clone size: -; D gene: TRBD2; V gene: TRBV6-5
CDR3 protein: CASSSGTGGETQYF; CDR3 DNA: TGTGCTAGCAGCTCCGGGACAGGGGGAGAGACCCAGTACTTC; J gene: TRBJ2-5; clone size: -; D gene: TRBD1; V gene: TRBV7-7
CDR3 protein: CASSLGFGQFYGYTF; CDR3 DNA: TGTGCCAGCAGCTTGGGTTTCGGACAGTTCTATGGCTACACCTTC; J gene: TRBJ1-2; clone size: -; D gene: -; V gene: TRBV5-6
CDR3 protein: CASSFLCQGVFYTF; CDR3 DNA: TGTGCCAGCAGCTTTTTATGTCAGGGGGTTTTCTACACCTTC; J gene: TRBJ1-2; clone size: few; D gene: -; V gene: TRBV12-1
CDR3 protein: CASSPTGVGNSPLHF; CDR3 DNA: TGTGCCAGCAGTCCCACAGGGGTTGGGAATTCACCCCTCCACTTT; J gene: TRBJ1-6; clone size: -; D gene: TRBD1; V gene: TRBV5-5
CDR3 protein: CASSLIPGVGNEQFF; CDR3 DNA: TGTGCCAGCAGCTTAATACCGGGAGTCGGCAATGAGCAGTTCTTC; J gene: TRBJ2-1; clone size: few; D gene: -; V gene: TRBV7-2
CDR3 protein: CASSPSGPGYYGYTF; CDR3 DNA: TGTGCCAGCAGCCCCTCTGGTCCAGGCTACTATGGCTACACCTTC; J gene: TRBJ1-2; clone size: -; D gene: -; V gene: TRBV6-5
CDR3 protein: CASRRSDRGDQPQHF; CDR3 DNA: TGTGCCAGCAGGCGTTCGGACAGGGGCGATCAGCCCCAGCATTTT; J gene: TRBJ1-5; clone size: -; D gene: TRBD1; V gene: TRBV4-2
CDR3 protein: CASRRQPNSNQPQHF; CDR3 DNA: TGTGCCAGCAGGCGACAGCCCAATAGCAATCAGCCCCAGCATTTT; J gene: TRBJ1-5; clone size: once; D gene: -; V gene: TRBV6-5
CDR3 protein: CASSLGLADNEQFF; CDR3 DNA: TGTGCCAGCAGCCTCGGACTAGCGGACAATGAGCAGTTCTTC; J gene: TRBJ2-1; clone size: -; D gene: TRBD2; V gene: TRBV7-3
CDR3 protein: CASVPDEDYGYTF; CDR3 DNA: TGTGCTAGTGTTCCGGACGAGGACTATGGCTACACCTTC; J gene: TRBJ1-2; clone size: -; D gene: -; V gene: TRBV12-5
CDR3 protein: CASSPRRGETQYF; CDR3 DNA: TGTGCCAGCAGCCCCCGGCGCGGGGAGACCCAGTACTTC; J gene: TRBJ2-5; clone size: -; D gene: -; V gene: TRBV7-9
CDR3 protein: CASSSLGPLGEQFF; CDR3 DNA: TGTGCCAGCAGCTCCCTTGGTCCACTGGGTGAGCAGTTCTTC; J gene: TRBJ2-1; clone size: -; D gene: -; V gene: TRBV25-1
CDR3 protein: CASSYRRPNTEAFF; CDR3 DNA: TGTGCCAGCAGTTACCGGCGTCCTAACACTGAAGCTTTCTTT; J gene: TRBJ1-1; clone size: -; D gene: -; V gene: TRBV6-2/TRBV6-3
CDR3 protein: CASQKTGRWANGNTIYF; CDR3 DNA: TGTGCCAGCCAAAAGACGGGGAGATGGGCGAATGGAAACACCATATATTTT; J gene: TRBJ1-3; clone size: few; D gene: -; V gene: TRBV5-5